The rows below give T cell receptor beta chains drawn from one sample of a study of T cells in Graves' hyperthyroidism and ophthalmopathy. TCRdb re-derived calls from the multiplex PCR reads in MiXCR, one entry per CDR3 protein. This table holds 140,000 or so distinct CDR3 sequences, 22% found once. The sequenced sample was blood. Source of these receptors: a woman between 45 and 65 years old with Graves' hyperthyroidism that later progressed to Graves' ophthalmopathy. CDR3s include the opening cysteine and the closing phenylalanine or tryptophan. D genes are given only for firm matches. Only some rows state a clone size, as once, few, many or a class for expanded clones.

clone_size,d_call,j_call,v_call,cdr3_aa,cdr3_nt
many,-,TRBJ2-1,TRBV7-9,CASSLEERTKGYEQFF,TGTGCCAGCAGCTTAGAGGAGAGGACCAAGGGGTATGAGCAGTTCTTC
many,-,TRBJ2-1,TRBV10-3,CAISVGVEQFF,TGTGCCATCAGTGTGGGTGTTGAGCAGTTCTTC
many,-,TRBJ2-3,TRBV7-2,CASSPGGGLTDTQYF,TGTGCCAGCAGCCCCGGCGGAGGGCTCACAGATACGCAGTATTTT
many,-,TRBJ2-7,TRBV18,CASSHDTYEQYF,TGTGCCAGCTCCCATGACACGTACGAGCAGTACTTC
many,-,TRBJ2-3,TRBV29-1,CSVDLVLTDTQYF,TGCAGCGTTGATCTAGTTCTCACAGATACGCAGTATTTT
many,TRBD1,TRBJ1-2,TRBV20-1,CSATNHLQGHYGYTF,TGCAGTGCTACTAACCACTTACAGGGGCACTATGGCTACACCTTC
few,-,TRBJ1-2,TRBV5-5,CASSLAVSAGYTF,TGTGCCAGCAGCTTGGCCGTCTCAGCTGGCTACACCTTC
-,-,TRBJ2-1,TRBV19,CTSSVGRANNEQFF,TGTACCAGTAGCGTGGGTCGAGCAAACAATGAGCAGTTCTTC
many,TRBD1,TRBJ1-3,TRBV3-1,CASSQRTGAPTRNTIYF,TGTGCCAGCAGCCAAAGGACAGGCGCCCCTACCAGAAACACCATATATTTT
-,TRBD1,TRBJ2-7,TRBV28,CASRSGTGGKGEQYF,TGTGCCAGCAGGTCCGGGACAGGGGGTAAGGGCGAGCAGTACTTC
many,TRBD2,TRBJ2-1,TRBV30,CAWTGGLAAYNEQFF,TGTGCCTGGACCGGGGGACTAGCGGCGTACAATGAGCAGTTCTTC
few,TRBD2,TRBJ2-7,TRBV30,CAWSHTSGGYEQYF,TGTGCCTGGAGTCATACTAGCGGGGGCTACGAGCAGTACTTC
-,TRBD2,TRBJ2-1,TRBV11-2,CASSSGLAGNEQFF,TGTGCCAGCAGCTCGGGACTAGCGGGGAATGAGCAGTTCTTC
few,-,TRBJ1-1,TRBV19,CASTKGGTEAFF,TGTGCCAGTACTAAGGGGGGCACTGAAGCTTTCTTT
-,-,TRBJ1-4,TRBV28,CASSPRGSTNEKLFF,TGTGCCAGCAGCCCGCGGGGCTCAACTAATGAAAAACTGTTTTTT
many,-,TRBJ2-7,TRBV9,CASSVAPSYEQYF,TGTGCCAGCAGCGTTGCCCCGTCCTACGAGCAGTACTTC
few,-,TRBJ2-2,TRBV29-1,CSGRAGPNTGELFF,TGCAGCGGGAGGGCAGGGCCGAACACCGGGGAGCTGTTTTTT
many,-,TRBJ1-1,TRBV7-9,CASSPSQGTEAFF,TGTGCCAGCAGCCCATCCCAGGGCACTGAAGCTTTCTTT
many,-,TRBJ2-1,TRBV7-3,CASSLNVGGEQFF,TGTGCCAGCAGCTTAAATGTGGGTGGGGAGCAGTTCTTC
once,-,TRBJ1-1,TRBV7-9,CASSPLLGSQNTEAFF,TGTGCCAGCAGCCCCCTTCTAGGCAGCCAGAACACTGAAGCTTTCTTT
many,TRBD2,TRBJ2-7,TRBV6-2/TRBV6-3,CASSSPGLAVSNIYEQYF,TGTGCCAGCAGTTCCCCGGGACTAGCGGTCTCAAACATTTACGAGCAGTACTTC
few,TRBD1,TRBJ1-2,TRBV19,CATGQGYGYTF,TGTGCCACCGGACAGGGATACGGCTACACCTTC
few,-,TRBJ1-1,TRBV9,CASSKGHRGNTEAFF,TGTGCCAGCAGCAAGGGACATCGAGGGAACACTGAAGCTTTCTTT
many,-,TRBJ1-1,TRBV30,CAWNRVATEAFF,TGTGCCTGGAACAGGGTCGCGACTGAAGCTTTCTTT
many,TRBD2,TRBJ2-7,TRBV5-1,CASSPGLAGGTTRYEQYF,TGCGCCAGCAGCCCGGGACTAGCGGGAGGAACAACTCGGTACGAGCAGTACTTC
many,-,TRBJ1-1,TRBV12-3/TRBV12-4,CASSWGGAEAFF,TGTGCCAGCAGTTGGGGGGGGGCGGAAGCTTTCTTT
many,TRBD1,TRBJ2-1,TRBV5-1,CASSLRQGAGNEQFF,TGCGCCAGCAGCTTGCGGCAGGGGGCTGGCAATGAGCAGTTCTTC
many,-,TRBJ2-3,TRBV2,CASSAWGTQYF,TGTGCCAGCAGTGCTTGGGGGACGCAGTATTTT
many,-,TRBJ1-1,TRBV28,CASSLFGRAGPTEAFF,TGTGCCAGCAGTTTATTTGGTCGAGCAGGTCCCACTGAAGCTTTCTTT
few,TRBD1,TRBJ1-5,TRBV20-1,CSAGTGSQPQHF,TGCAGTGCCGGGACAGGGAGTCAGCCCCAGCATTTT
few,TRBD1,TRBJ2-2,TRBV6-1,CASRAQGAQAGELFF,TGTGCCAGCAGGGCACAGGGGGCCCAGGCCGGGGAGCTGTTTTTT
many,-,TRBJ2-3,TRBV27,CASSLSGGSTDTQYF,TGTGCCAGCAGTTTATCAGGGGGAAGCACAGATACGCAGTATTTT
-,-,TRBJ1-5,TRBV28,CASNALDSNQPQHF,TGTGCCAGCAATGCACTTGATAGCAATCAGCCCCAGCATTTT
many,TRBD2,TRBJ2-3,TRBV5-1,CASSFGTSGRGTDTQYF,TGCGCCAGCAGCTTCGGGACTAGCGGGAGAGGCACAGATACGCAGTATTTT
many,-,TRBJ2-7,TRBV3-1,CASSPRGSRRGYEQYF,TGTGCCAGCAGCCCGAGGGGGAGCCGACGAGGCTACGAGCAGTACTTC
many,-,TRBJ1-5,TRBV7-9,CASSSKDPNQPQHF,TGTGCCAGCAGCTCCAAGGATCCAAATCAGCCCCAGCATTTT
-,-,TRBJ1-2,TRBV27,CASSLSARGSGANYGYTF,TGTGCCAGCAGTTTAAGCGCTCGGGGGTCCGGGGCTAACTATGGCTACACCTTC
few,TRBD1,TRBJ2-7,TRBV20-1,CSARGQGDHEQYF,TGCAGTGCTAGAGGACAGGGGGATCACGAGCAGTACTTC
many,-,TRBJ2-2,TRBV2,CASSPRGQGMGTGELFF,TGTGCCAGCAGCCCCCGGGGCCAGGGGATGGGGACCGGGGAGCTGTTTTTT
many,-,TRBJ1-1,TRBV27,CASSSLKRMNTEAFF,TGTGCCAGCAGTTCCCTGAAGCGCATGAACACTGAAGCTTTCTTT
many,-,TRBJ2-3,TRBV30,CAWSVTPGAELASGTDTQYF,TGTGCCTGGAGTGTCACCCCTGGGGCGGAGCTCGCCTCGGGCACAGATACGCAGTATTTT
many,TRBD2,TRBJ2-1,TRBV6-1,CASSEIWASGRIYNEQFF,TGTGCCAGCAGTGAAATATGGGCTAGCGGGAGGATATACAATGAGCAGTTCTTC
-,TRBD1,TRBJ1-1,TRBV12-3/TRBV12-4,CASRRRQGANTEAFF,TGTGCCAGCAGGAGGAGACAGGGGGCGAACACTGAAGCTTTCTTT
many,TRBD2,TRBJ2-7,TRBV11-2,CASSSLAGGLYEQYF,TGTGCCAGCAGCTCACTAGCGGGAGGACTCTACGAGCAGTACTTC
-,-,TRBJ2-5,TRBV19,CASSPRLQMGETQYF,TGTGCCAGTAGTCCAAGATTACAAATGGGGGAGACCCAGTACTTC
-,TRBD2,TRBJ2-6,TRBV12-3/TRBV12-4,CASTKILAGVFSGANVLTF,TGTGCCAGCACCAAAATCCTAGCGGGAGTGTTCTCTGGGGCCAACGTCCTGACTTTC
once,TRBD1,TRBJ2-5,TRBV15,CATSSGQGVFGETQYF,TGTGCCACCAGTTCGGGACAGGGGGTATTCGGAGAGACCCAGTACTTC
many,-,TRBJ1-5,TRBV3-1,CASSQERADNSNQPQHF,TGTGCCAGCAGCCAAGAAAGGGCAGATAATAGCAATCAGCCCCAGCATTTT
many,TRBD1,TRBJ2-2,TRBV7-8,CASSHRGMGTGELFF,TGTGCCAGCAGCCACAGGGGGATGGGGACCGGGGAGCTGTTTTTT
once,-,TRBJ1-1,TRBV2,CASSASGYTEAFF,TGTGCCAGCAGTGCCTCCGGTTACACTGAAGCTTTCTTT
-,-,TRBJ1-2,TRBV29-1,CSVPGGGYGCTF,TGCAGCGTTCCCGGGGGGGGCTATGGCTGCACCTTC
medium-sized,-,TRBJ2-1,TRBV11-2,CASSLVPGYNEQFF,TGTGCCAGCAGCTTAGTCCCCGGCTACAATGAGCAGTTCTTC
few,TRBD1,TRBJ1-2,TRBV5-1,CASSSSGTGNADGYTF,TGCGCCAGCAGTTCTTCCGGGACAGGGAATGCGGATGGCTACACCTTC
-,-,TRBJ1-5,TRBV7-8,CASSLAGTFGPQHF,TGTGCCAGCAGCTTAGCGGGTACCTTTGGGCCCCAGCATTTT
few,-,TRBJ2-1,TRBV7-2,CASSLGIPMRNEQFF,TGTGCCAGCAGCTTAGGGATACCCATGAGGAATGAGCAGTTCTTC
many,-,TRBJ1-5,TRBV29-1,CSVVRVDQPQHF,TGCAGCGTTGTCAGAGTGGATCAGCCCCAGCATTTT
few,TRBD2,TRBJ2-5,TRBV5-1,CASSLAGRLAGSQETQYF,TGCGCCAGCAGCTTGGCCGGGAGACTAGCGGGGAGTCAAGAGACCCAGTACTTC
few,TRBD1,TRBJ2-3,TRBV9,CASSVGPQGAGADTQYF,TGTGCCAGCAGCGTCGGCCCACAGGGGGCAGGGGCAGATACGCAGTATTTT
many,-,TRBJ1-5,TRBV28,CASSPPGGGGGQPQHF,TGTGCCAGCAGCCCTCCGGGGGGGGGCGGTGGACAGCCCCAGCATTTT
-,TRBD2,TRBJ2-7,TRBV5-6,CASSFGLAGVYEQYF,TGTGCCAGCAGCTTTGGGCTAGCGGGAGTCTACGAGCAGTACTTC